The entry below describes one T cell receptor beta chain. Its antigen remains unidentified. Around 10 milliliters of peripheral blood were drawn from each donor. Every sample yielded at least 6.5 million isolated PBMCs. This specimen comes from a study of blood T cells in healthy people across ages. The study's findings and limits: Unknown CMV status may confound age-related changes in expanded clones. Per million T cells, TCR beta diversity dropped roughly linearly as age increased.

Together with a sample-barcoded 5' primer, a J-beta primer mix was included in a second PCR lasting about 7 to 12 cycles. TCRdb used MiXCR to reprocess the 5' RACE reads, holding one entry per CDR3 protein. The data contain around 940,000 distinct CDR3 sequences, about 51% of them seen just once; the ten biggest clones take up over 20%. V gave up 6 bases and J gave up 3 bases, with 19 bases separating them. This CDR3 is 15 amino acids long. Germline V gene sequence: CDR1 DFQATT, CDR2 SNEGSKA (reference sequence). The sequence came from a woman between 55 and 75 years old in good health. The sequenced material came from blood. The chain combines TRBV20-1 with TRBJ2-3; D unresolved. CDR3 residues: CSAIRSSYPTDTQYF. The CDR3 DNA reads as TGCAGTGCCATCCGGTCTAGTTATCCGACAGATACGCAGTATTTT.